These T cell receptor beta chains were read from a single sample in a study of blood T cell repertoires in COVID-19. Profiled with immunoSEQ multiplex PCR; TCRdb holds only in-frame clones, not every one. The sample includes roughly 190,000 clones, 90% to 95% of them seen just once. Source material: peripheral blood. The receptors shown here come from a man younger than 40 with COVID-19, enrolled during active disease. Both conserved end residues are part of each CDR3. Fields, in order: V gene, clone size, J gene, D gene, CDR3 protein, CDR3 DNA. The D gene is left open where the match is weak. Not all rows give a size; the values are once, few, many and, for expanded clones, a class.

>TRBV7-2|NA|TRBJ2-3|TRBD2
CASSFRLAGKRADTQYF
TGTGCCAGCAGCTTCAGACTAGCGGGGAAACGAGCAGATACGCAGTATTTT
>TRBV5-1|once|TRBJ2-5|TRBD2
CASSLAQLAGGQETQYF
TGCGCCAGCAGCTTGGCCCAACTAGCGGGGGGTCAAGAGACCCAGTACTTC
>TRBV29-1|NA|TRBJ2-5|TRBD1
CSVDHGDRGQETQYF
TGCAGCGTTGATCACGGGGACAGGGGACAAGAGACCCAGTACTTC
>TRBV11-2|NA|TRBJ1-2|NA
CASSGGAGAINYGYTF
TGTGCCAGCAGTGGGGGTGCGGGGGCAATTAACTATGGCTACACCTTC
>TRBV7-2|NA|TRBJ2-1|NA
CASSLVPGPSYNEQFF
TGTGCCAGCAGCTTAGTGCCAGGGCCCTCCTACAATGAGCAGTTCTTC
>TRBV9|NA|TRBJ2-5|TRBD2
CASSLSGGVQETQYF
TGTGCCAGCAGCCTAAGCGGGGGGGTACAAGAGACCCAGTACTTC
>TRBV28|NA|TRBJ2-1|TRBD2
CAIRTSRDEQFF
TGTGCCATCCGGACTAGTCGCGATGAGCAGTTCTTC
>TRBV5-4|NA|TRBJ1-3|NA
CASSLGQPSGNTIYF
TGTGCCAGCAGCCTCGGACAGCCCTCTGGAAACACCATATATTTT
>TRBV11-2|NA|TRBJ1-2|TRBD1
CASSAIRDRGFGYTF
TGTGCCAGCAGCGCTATAAGGGACAGGGGGTTTGGCTACACCTTC
>TRBV30|NA|TRBJ1-4|TRBD1
CAWSGLTGERISTNEKLFF
TGTGCCTGGAGTGGTCTTACAGGGGAACGGATTTCAACTAATGAAAAACTGTTTTTT
>TRBV3-1/TRBV3-2|NA|TRBJ2-2|TRBD2
CASSRDYQNTGELFF
TGTGCCAGCAGCCGGGACTACCAGAACACCGGGGAGCTGTTTTTT
>TRBV5-4|NA|TRBJ2-1|NA
CASSSRLDPEYNEQFF
TGTGCCAGCAGCTCAAGACTAGATCCGGAGTACAATGAGCAGTTCTTC
>TRBV30|NA|TRBJ1-2|TRBD1
CAWSPPDRGRGYTF
TGTGCCTGGAGTCCGCCCGACAGGGGGCGCGGCTACACCTTC
>TRBV6-5|NA|TRBJ2-5|TRBD1
CASSYGTASKTQYF
TGTGCCAGCAGTTACGGGACAGCCAGCAAGACCCAGTACTTC
>TRBV6-5|NA|TRBJ1-1|NA
CASSYSSARGNTEAFF
TGTGCCAGCAGTTACTCGTCGGCTCGGGGGAACACTGAAGCTTTCTTT